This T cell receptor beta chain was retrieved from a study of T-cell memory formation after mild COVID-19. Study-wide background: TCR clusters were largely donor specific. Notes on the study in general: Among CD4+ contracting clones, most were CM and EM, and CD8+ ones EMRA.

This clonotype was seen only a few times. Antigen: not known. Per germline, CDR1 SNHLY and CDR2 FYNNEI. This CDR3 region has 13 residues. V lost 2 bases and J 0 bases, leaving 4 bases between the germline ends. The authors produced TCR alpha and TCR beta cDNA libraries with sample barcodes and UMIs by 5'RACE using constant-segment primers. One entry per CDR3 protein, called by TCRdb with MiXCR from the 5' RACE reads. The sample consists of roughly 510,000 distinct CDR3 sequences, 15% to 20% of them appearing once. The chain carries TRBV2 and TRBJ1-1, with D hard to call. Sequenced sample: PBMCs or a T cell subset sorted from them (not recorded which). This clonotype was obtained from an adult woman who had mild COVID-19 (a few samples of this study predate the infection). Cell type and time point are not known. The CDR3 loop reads CASSEPMNTEAFF. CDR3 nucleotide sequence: TGTGCCAGCAGTGAACCGATGAACACTGAAGCTTTCTTT.